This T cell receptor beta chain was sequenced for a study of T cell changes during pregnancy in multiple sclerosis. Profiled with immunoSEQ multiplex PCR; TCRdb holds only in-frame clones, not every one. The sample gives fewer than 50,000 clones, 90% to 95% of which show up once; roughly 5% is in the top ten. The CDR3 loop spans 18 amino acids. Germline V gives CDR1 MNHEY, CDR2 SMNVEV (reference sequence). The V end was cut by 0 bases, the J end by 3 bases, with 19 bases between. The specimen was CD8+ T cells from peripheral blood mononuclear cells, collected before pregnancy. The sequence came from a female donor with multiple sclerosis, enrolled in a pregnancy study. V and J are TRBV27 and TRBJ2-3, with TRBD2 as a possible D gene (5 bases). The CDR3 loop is CASSLSLILDPSTDTQYF. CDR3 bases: TGTGCCAGCAGTTTATCCCTAATACTAGACCCCTCGACAGATACGCAGTATTTT.